The rows below give T cell receptor beta chains drawn from one sample of a study of blood T cell repertoires in COVID-19. Only in-frame clones appear in the TCRdb table, and some are missing; sequencing was by immunoSEQ multiplex PCR. The sample holds fewer than 130,000 clones, around 68% seen once. Material: peripheral blood. These receptor sequences come from a woman aged 60-75 years with acute or convalescent COVID-19. CDR3s include the opening cysteine and the closing phenylalanine or tryptophan. Each record gives: D gene, J gene, V gene, clone size, CDR3 protein, CDR3 DNA. The D gene is left open where the match is weak. Clone size appears in some rows only: once, few, many, or a class for an expanded clone.

. | TRBJ2-1 | TRBV11-3 | few | CASSLRETPYNEQFF | TGTGCCAGCAGCTTAAGGGAGACCCCTTACAATGAGCAGTTCTTC
. | TRBJ2-2 | TRBV5-1 | . | CASSLQGDTGELFF | TGCGCCAGCAGCTTACAGGGAGACACCGGGGAGCTGTTTTTT
. | TRBJ1-5 | TRBV25-1 | . | CASSGPGQPQHF | TGTGCCAGCAGTGGCCCGGGTCAGCCCCAGCATTTT
. | TRBJ2-6 | TRBV5-6 | . | CASSVLTGANVLTF | TGTGCCAGCAGCGTTTTAACTGGGGCCAACGTCCTGACTTTC
. | TRBJ2-5 | TRBV10-3 | . | CATSKGLETQYF | TGTGCCACCTCGAAGGGGTTGGAGACCCAGTACTTC
. | TRBJ1-1 | TRBV12-3/TRBV12-4 | . | CASSRVAGAEAFF | TGTGCCAGCAGTAGGGTTGCGGGAGCTGAAGCTTTCTTT
. | TRBJ1-4 | TRBV7-2 | . | CASSLASQGLSKLFF | TGTGCCAGCAGCTTAGCGTCACAGGGTTTGTCAAAACTGTTTTTT
TRBD2 | TRBJ2-1 | TRBV3-1/TRBV3-2 | once | CASSATSGGSNEQFF | TGTGCCAGCAGCGCTACTAGCGGGGGGAGCAATGAGCAGTTCTTC
. | TRBJ1-5 | TRBV28 | once | CASSGVGGNQPQHF | TGTGCCAGCAGTGGGGTAGGAGGGAATCAGCCCCAGCATTTT
TRBD1 | TRBJ1-2 | TRBV5-1 | . | CASSHGQGVIGYTF | TGCGCCAGCAGCCACGGACAGGGGGTGATCGGCTACACCTTC
. | TRBJ1-2 | TRBV2 | . | CASRYGVGYTF | TGTGCCAGCAGGTACGGGGTCGGCTACACCTTC
. | TRBJ1-5 | TRBV6-5 | . | CASSFNSNQPQHF | TGTGCCAGCAGTTTTAATAGCAATCAGCCCCAGCATTTT
. | TRBJ2-3 | TRBV7-3 | . | CASSLRGLGQNTQYF | TGTGCCAGCAGCTTAAGGGGGCTAGGGCAAAATACGCAGTATTTT
TRBD1 | TRBJ1-1 | TRBV19 | few | CASSDTGVSYPEAFF | TGTGCCAGTAGTGATACAGGGGTTTCCTACCCTGAAGCTTTCTTT
. | TRBJ1-2 | TRBV2 | once | CASSVTGDYGYTF | TGTGCCAGCAGCGTGACAGGAGACTATGGCTACACCTTC
TRBD2 | TRBJ2-7 | TRBV7-9 | few | CASSIPSGGRYEQYF | TGTGCCAGCAGCATCCCTAGCGGGGGGAGATACGAGCAGTACTTC
. | TRBJ1-6 | TRBV6-6 | . | CASREQGGSPLHF | TGTGCCAGCAGGGAACAGGGTGGTTCACCCCTCCACTTT
. | TRBJ1-1 | TRBV5-4 | . | CASSLDVTPNTEAFF | TGTGCCAGCAGCTTGGATGTGACACCGAACACTGAAGCTTTCTTT
TRBD2 | TRBJ2-1 | TRBV3-1/TRBV3-2 | . | CARSDSGGGHYNEQFF | TGTGCCCGCAGCGACTCGGGGGGGGGCCACTACAATGAGCAGTTCTTC
. | TRBJ1-1 | TRBV6-5 | . | CASSYGGGGEAFF | TGTGCCAGCAGTTACGGCGGTGGTGGTGAAGCTTTCTTT
. | TRBJ1-6 | TRBV7-2 | . | CASSPGGSGLIF | TGTGCCAGCAGCCCCGGCGGAAGCGGCCTGATATTT
. | TRBJ1-6 | TRBV3-1/TRBV3-2 | . | CAGSQERRGSLYNSPLHF | TGTGCCGGCAGCCAAGAACGCCGGGGGAGCCTCTATAATTCACCCCTCCACTTT
. | TRBJ1-2 | TRBV10-3 | . | CAISDPPGGRAGYTF | TGTGCCATCAGTGACCCCCCGGGGGGTAGAGCTGGCTACACCTTC
. | TRBJ1-2 | TRBV30 | . | CAWSVRSGKSYGYTF | TGTGCCTGGAGTGTACGTTCAGGGAAGTCCTATGGCTACACCTTC
TRBD1 | TRBJ2-1 | TRBV7-9 | . | CASSSGTVGGEQFF | TGTGCCAGCAGCTCCGGGACAGTGGGCGGTGAGCAGTTCTTC
. | TRBJ1-1 | TRBV5-5 | . | CASSFARMNTEAFF | TGTGCCAGCAGCTTTGCTAGAATGAACACTGAAGCTTTCTTT